This TCR beta chain was sequenced for a study of blood T cell repertoires in COVID-19. Sequencing used immunoSEQ multiplex PCR; TCRdb keeps in-frame clones, though not all of them. In the table there are 330,000 or so clones, approximately 89% of which are singletons. The TCR originated in an older woman with COVID-19, enrolled during active disease. Sequencing was done on a sample of peripheral blood.

The CDR3 region is CAISEPTGITEAFF. The CDR3 coding sequence is TGTGCCATCAGTGAGCCCACAGGGATCACTGAAGCTTTCTTT. V gene TRBV10-3 combines with J gene TRBJ1-1, with a possible D match to TRBD1 (6 bases). This CDR3 region has 14 residues. Per the germline V gene, CDR1 is ENHRY and CDR2 is SYGVKD. Trimming shortened V by 2 bases and J by 4 bases, and 11 bases separated the two germline ends.